These 26 T cell receptor beta chains originate from one sample sequenced in a study of blood T cell repertoires in COVID-19. Clones were read by immunoSEQ multiplex PCR, and TCRdb kept only the in-frame ones, dropping some. The sample comprises under 85,000 clones, around 83% of which are singletons, and under 6% rests with the top ten. Input material: peripheral blood. These receptors were collected from a man older than 75 with acute or convalescent COVID-19.

CDR3 protein: CASSDPGDSTGELFF. The DNA of the CDR3 is TGCGCCAGCAGTGACCCCGGGGACTCAACCGGGGAGCTGTTTTTT. The J gene is TRBJ2-2, the V gene TRBV10-1, with D tentatively TRBD2 (6 bases). Trimming removed 3 bases from V and 5 bases from J, with 13 bases in between. Germline CDR1 and CDR2: WNHNN and SYGVQD (reference sequence). CDR3 length: 15 residues.

V usage is TRBV18 and J usage is TRBJ1-5, with 7 nucleotides matching TRBD1. In germline, CDR1 is KGHSH, CDR2 LQKENI. This CDR3 comprises 16 residues. The V gene end was trimmed by 4 bases and the J gene end by 0 bases; junction bases not matched to a gene: 6. CDR3 protein: CASSLGTVNSNQPQHF. The CDR3 bases are TGTGCCAGCTCACTAGGGACAGTCAATAGCAATCAGCCCCAGCATTTT.

The chain combines TRBV6-1 with TRBJ2-3, with a weak D call TRBD1 (5 bases). The CDR3 is 16 residues long. Trimming cost V 3 bases and J 0 bases, with 13 bases left between them. The germline V gene encodes CDR1 MNHNS and CDR2 SASEGT. The CDR3 is CASSEVGPGSTDTQYF. The CDR3 bases are TGTGCCAGCAGTGAGGTGGGGCCCGGTAGCACAGATACGCAGTATTTT.

The chain is built from TRBV2 and TRBJ2-2, with 11 nucleotides matching TRBD1. V lost 6 bases to trimming and J lost 1 base; unmatched junction nucleotides: 4. Germline CDR1 and CDR2: SNHLY and FYNNEI. The CDR3 consists of 16 residues. The DNA for the CDR3 is TGTGCCAGCAGAATAGGGACAGGGGGGAACACCGGGGAGCTGTTTTTT. It specifies CASRIGTGGNTGELFF.

The rearrangement joins TRBV27 to TRBJ2-5, with 7 bases identical to TRBD1. CDR1 is MNHEY and CDR2 is SMNVEV in the germline V gene (reference sequence). Trimming removed 7 bases from V and 2 bases from J; junction bases left unmatched: 13. The CDR3 has 16 amino acids. CDR3 protein: CASKILGGTKQETQYF. Here the CDR3 DNA reads TGTGCCAGCAAGATTTTAGGGGGCACGAAGCAAGAGACCCAGTACTTC.

The chain recombines TRBV6-5 with TRBJ2-7, with a tentative D call TRBD2 (6 bases). V lost 6 bases and J 6 bases, leaving 18 bases between the germline ends. The V gene's germline CDR1 is MNHEY and CDR2 SVGAGI. The CDR3 loop spans 14 amino acids. This CDR3 reads CASRKEGFSAEQYF. In DNA, the CDR3 is TGTGCCAGCAGAAAGGAGGGGTTTTCGGCCGAGCAGTACTTC.

This chain uses TRBV6-5 with TRBJ1-1, with 9 bases fitting TRBD1. Per germline, CDR1 MNHEY and CDR2 SVGAGI. The CDR3 contains 16 residues. J gave up 5 bases and V 4 bases, and 11 bases lay outside the gene matches. As DNA, the CDR3 is TGTGCCAGCAGTTGGGACAGGGCCCGAATATGGACTGAAGCTTTCTTT. Translated, it gives CASSWDRARIWTEAFF.

The chain uses TRBV5-1 and TRBJ2-7; D may be TRBD1 (6 bases). The CDR3 runs 14 residues. Germline CDR1 reads SGHRS; CDR2 reads YFSETQ. V was pared by 1 base and J by 0 bases, with 8 bases between. Written as DNA, the CDR3 is TGCGCCAGCAGCTTGTGGACAGCCTCCTACGAGCAGTACTTC. It is translated as CASSLWTASYEQYF.

V usage is TRBV19 and J usage is TRBJ2-1, with 7 bases matching TRBD1. V gave up 3 bases and J gave up 5 bases; unmatched junction bases: 4. This CDR3 region has 14 residues. Per the germline V gene, CDR1 is LNHDA and CDR2 is SQIVND (reference sequence). CDR3 amino acids: CASSIRGSHNEQFF. CDR3 nucleotides: TGTGCCAGTAGTATCAGGGGGAGTCACAATGAGCAGTTCTTC.

The chain carries TRBV24-1 and TRBJ2-2; 7 bases match TRBD2. Germline-derived CDR1 and CDR2 are KGHDR and SFDVKD. This CDR3 is built from 17 residues. The J segment lost 4 bases and the V segment lost 2 bases, leaving 9 bases of the junction unmatched. This chain's CDR3 is CATSDWMERERTGELFF. Written as DNA, the CDR3 is TGTGCCACCAGTGATTGGATGGAGCGGGAACGCACCGGGGAGCTGTTTTTT.

CDR3 loop: CAWTGGLNTEAFF. CDR3 nucleotide sequence: TGTGCCTGGACCGGAGGCCTCAACACTGAAGCTTTCTTT. The V call is TRBV30, the J call TRBJ1-1; the D is unclear. Trimming removed 4 bases at V and 2 bases at J, with 11 bases between. Germline V lookup: CDR1 GTSNPN, CDR2 SVGIG (reference sequence). The CDR3 contains 13 residues.

The V call is TRBV6-4, the J call TRBJ2-2; 10 bases match TRBD2. With 6 bases clipped from V and 6 bases from J, the junction kept 16 bases outside the gene matches. Germline V gives CDR1 MRHNA, CDR2 SNTAGT. The CDR3 sequence is 18 residues long. CDR3 protein: CASSRIHLAGVVPGELFF. The CDR3 DNA follows: TGTGCCAGCAGCAGAATCCACCTAGCGGGAGTTGTGCCCGGGGAGCTGTTTTTT.

CDR3 bases: TGTGCCAGCAGCGGGGGACAGGGAAGGGTAACTGAAGCTTTCTTT. Translating it yields CASSGGQGRVTEAFF. The chain couples TRBV5-4 to TRBJ1-1, with 9 bases that match TRBD1. This CDR3 spans 15 amino acids. V lost 4 bases and J lost 5; bases outside the gene matches: 9. CDR1 is SGHNT, CDR2 YYREEE, per germline (reference sequence).

The chain uses TRBV2 and TRBJ2-2; TRBD2 agrees at 12 bases. J was trimmed by 2 bases and V by 4 bases; bases with no gene match: 11. The CDR3 has 19 amino acids. Germline V CDR1 and CDR2: SNHLY, FYNNEI. The CDR3 region has the DNA TGTGCCAGCAGTGTCTCTAGCGGGGGGGTCAGAACCAACACCGGGGAGCTGTTTTTT. Translated: CASSVSSGGVRTNTGELFF. The full variable domain, with the rest looked up from reference TRBV2 and TRBJ2-2, is EPEVTQTPSHQVTQMGQEVILRCVPISNHLYFYWYRQILGQKVEFLVSFYNNEISEKSEIFDDQFSVERPDGSNFTLKIRSTKLEDSAMYFCASSVSSGGVRTNTGELFFGEGSRLTVL.

This rearrangement joins TRBV7-2 to TRBJ2-3, with 10 bases fitting TRBD1. The CDR3 runs to 15 residues. CDR1 is SGHTA, CDR2 FQGNSA, per germline. The trim removed 4 bases at V and 2 bases at J, leaving 3 bases unmatched. The CDR3 region is CASSYGTGATDTQYF. As DNA, the CDR3 is TGTGCCAGCAGCTACGGGACAGGGGCCACAGATACGCAGTATTTT. The whole variable domain, remainder taken from reference TRBV7-2 and TRBJ2-3, is GAGVSQSPSNKVTEKGKDVELRCDPISGHTALYWYRQSLGQGLEFLIYFQGNSAPDKSGLPSDRFSAERTGGSVSTLTIQRTQQEDSAVYLCASSYGTGATDTQYFGPGTRLTVL.

The CDR3 sequence: CASRGEDRPTDRAYYGYTF. The CDR3 DNA sequence: TGTGCCAGCAGAGGAGAAGATAGGCCAACCGACAGGGCGTACTATGGCTACACCTTC. This chain connects TRBV9 to TRBJ1-2; 7 nucleotides match TRBD1. The CDR3 loop spans 19 amino acids. In germline, CDR1 is SGDLS, CDR2 YYNGEE. J gave up 3 bases and V 5 bases, and 22 bases lay outside the gene matches.

The V gene is TRBV6-2 or TRBV6-3, the J gene TRBJ2-7, with 8 bases fitting TRBD2. The CDR3 has 15 residues. Germline CDR1 and CDR2: MNHEY and SVGEGT. V shed 1 base and J 4 bases; nucleotides not matched to a gene: 6. The chain's CDR3 is CASSYYSGGVYEQYF. The CDR3 DNA sequence: TGTGCCAGCAGTTACTACAGCGGGGGAGTTTACGAGCAGTACTTC.

The chain employs TRBV7-2 and TRBJ2-3; the match to TRBD2 covers 7 bases. The J segment lost 3 bases and the V segment lost 2 bases, leaving 5 bases of the junction unmatched. The CDR3 is made up of 15 amino acids. Germline values: CDR1 SGHTA, CDR2 FQGNSA. As DNA, the CDR3 is TGTGCCAGCAGCTTATTAAGCGGGGAAACAGATACGCAGTATTTT. Amino acids: CASSLLSGETDTQYF.

The gene calls are TRBV12-3 or TRBV12-4 and TRBJ1-5; perhaps TRBD1 as D (6 bases). Trimming took off 3 bases at V and 6 bases at J, with 9 bases between the two ends. The CDR3 is 13 residues long. The CDR3 sequence is CASSLIQGQPQHF. The DNA of the CDR3 is TGTGCCAGCAGTTTGATACAGGGTCAGCCCCAGCATTTT.

V is TRBV6-4 and J is TRBJ1-2, with a tentative D call TRBD1 (5 bases). The V gene's germline CDR1 is MRHNA and CDR2 SNTAGT. The CDR3 contains 12 residues. Trimming stripped 4 bases from V and 8 bases from J, with 11 bases between. The CDR3 reads CASSGPGDGYTF. The CDR3 DNA sequence: TGTGCCAGCAGTGGGCCGGGGGACGGCTACACCTTC.

The V and J genes are TRBV19 and TRBJ1-6, with D possibly matching TRBD1 (5 bases). V shed 5 bases and J shed 0 bases, with 23 bases lying between them. This CDR3 has 20 residues. Germline CDR1 LNHDA, CDR2 SQIVND (reference sequence). The DNA for the CDR3 is TGTGCCAGTAGTTCAAGAATCTCTTACAGGAAGAGCTCCTATAATTCACCCCTCCACTTT. This sequence encodes CASSSRISYRKSSYNSPLHF.

The chain joins TRBV5-6 to TRBJ1-1, with D perhaps TRBD1 (6 bases). The CDR3 consists of 17 residues. Trimming left V 1 base short and J 6 bases short, with 22 bases between. Germline V gives CDR1 SGHDT, CDR2 YYEEEE. In DNA, the CDR3 is TGTGCCAGCAGCTTGCTTGGACAGACCCCCAATTTTGCTGAAGCTTTCTTT. Translating gives CASSLLGQTPNFAEAFF.

This chain connects TRBV28 to TRBJ2-3; a possible D gene is TRBD2 (6 bases). Germline assignment: CDR1 MDHEN and CDR2 SYDVKM. V was cut by 5 bases and J by 0 bases, with 15 bases left in between. CDR3 size: 16 residues. This CDR3 reads CASSDFSGASTDTQYF. CDR3 sequence (DNA): TGTGCCAGCAGTGACTTTAGCGGAGCTAGCACAGATACGCAGTATTTT. Full variable domain (remainder filled in from reference TRBV28 and TRBJ2-3): DVKVTQSSRYLVKRTGEKVFLECVQDMDHENMFWYRQDPGLGLRLIYFSYDVKMKEKGDIPEGYSVSREKKERFSLILESASTNQTSMYLCASSDFSGASTDTQYFGPGTRLTVL.

The rearrangement uses TRBV5-1 and TRBJ2-7; 9 nucleotides line up with TRBD1. V lost 5 bases to trimming and J lost 4 bases; unmatched junction nucleotides: 7. The CDR3 contains 14 residues. The germline CDR1 and CDR2 sequences are SGHRS and YFSETQ. The CDR3 protein is CASSSGTGRYEQYF. The CDR3 nucleotides are TGCGCCAGCAGTTCCGGGACAGGGAGGTACGAGCAGTACTTC.

This chain links TRBV5-4 with TRBJ1-5; D possibly corresponds to TRBD1 (6 bases). Germline loops: CDR1 SGHNT, CDR2 YYREEE (reference sequence). This CDR3 is 16 amino acids long. V was cut by 3 bases and J by 3 bases, with 16 bases left in between. CDR3 loop: CASSWGPGTNNQPQHF. CDR3 sequence (DNA): TGTGCCAGCAGCTGGGGGCCCGGGACTAACAATCAGCCCCAGCATTTT.

In its sample, this clone was seen once. The rearrangement uses TRBV5-1 and TRBJ2-3; no clear D. The CDR3 consists of 14 residues. V was pared by 0 bases and J by 4 bases, with 9 bases between. CDR1 SGHRS and CDR2 YFSETQ come from the germline V gene. The CDR3 spells CASSLGLGSDTQYF. CDR3 nucleotide sequence: TGCGCCAGCAGCTTGGGGCTAGGTTCAGATACGCAGTATTTT.